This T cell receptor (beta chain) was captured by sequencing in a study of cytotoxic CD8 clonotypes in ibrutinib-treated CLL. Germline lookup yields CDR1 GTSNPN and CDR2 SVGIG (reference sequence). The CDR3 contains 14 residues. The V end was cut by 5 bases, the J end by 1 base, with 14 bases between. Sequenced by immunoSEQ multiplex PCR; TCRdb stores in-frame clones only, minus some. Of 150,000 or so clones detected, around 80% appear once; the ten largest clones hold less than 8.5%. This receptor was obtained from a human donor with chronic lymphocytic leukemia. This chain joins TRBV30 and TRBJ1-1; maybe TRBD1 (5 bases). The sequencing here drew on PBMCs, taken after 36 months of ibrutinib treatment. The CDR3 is CAWSKWGENTEAFF. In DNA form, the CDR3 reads TGTGCCTGGTCCAAGTGGGGGGAGAACACTGAAGCTTTCTTT.